This T cell receptor (beta chain) stems from a study of cytomegalovirus exposure and HLA in healthy donors. The CDR3 has 15 residues. Germline-derived CDR1 and CDR2 are SGHRS and YFSETQ. Trimming took off 4 bases at V and 3 bases at J, with 16 bases between the two ends. Findings and caveats of the study: Highest at DRB1 and lowest at HLA-C, TCR association rates differed among HLA loci in a later analysis. Listed as cytomegalovirus-associated were around 160 TCR beta chains. Some V segments (TRBV6-2 and TRBV6-3 among them) were excluded as indistinguishable.

This clone was counted a single time. Its antigen is as yet unknown. Regarding donors, all were healthy bone marrow donors. PCR involved 60 Vbeta and 13 Jbeta primers. Clones were read by immunoSEQ multiplex PCR, and TCRdb kept only the in-frame ones, dropping some. Among some 120,000 clones listed, about four fifths were seen once. The origin of this receptor is a man in his thirties or forties in good health and CMV-seronegative. The chain employs TRBV5-1 and TRBJ1-2; perhaps TRBD1 as D (6 bases). The material sequenced was PBMCs. The CDR3 loop is CASSPGHPRDYGYTF. The CDR3 coding sequence is TGCGCCAGCAGCCCGGGACACCCCAGGGACTATGGCTACACCTTC.